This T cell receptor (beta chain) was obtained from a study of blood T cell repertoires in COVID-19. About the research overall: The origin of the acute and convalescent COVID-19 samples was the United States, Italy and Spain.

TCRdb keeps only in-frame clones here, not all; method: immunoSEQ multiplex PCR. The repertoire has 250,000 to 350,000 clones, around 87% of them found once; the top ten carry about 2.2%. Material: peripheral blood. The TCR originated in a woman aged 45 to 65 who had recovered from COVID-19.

The chain's CDR3 is CASQDRGVQSNQPQHF. The CDR3 coding sequence is TGTGCCAGTCAAGACAGGGGAGTTCAAAGCAATCAGCCCCAGCATTTT. This chain connects TRBV19 to TRBJ1-5, with TRBD1 identical over 8 bases. V shed 8 bases, J shed 1 base, and the junction held 10 bases outside the gene matches. This CDR3 is 16 amino acids long. Germline V gene sequence: CDR1 LNHDA, CDR2 SQIVND (reference sequence).